The subject of this entry is one T cell receptor beta chain. This sample was taken from a study of blood T cell repertoires in COVID-19. Study background: Italy, Spain and the United States were the sources of the convalescent and acute COVID-19 samples. PBMCs, B-cell-depleted T cells, or T cells were the source of the cDNA or gDNA that made up the material.

Methods used by the authors: For nucleated cells, counts were estimated from reference gene primer amplification. TCRdb's table, derived via immunoSEQ multiplex PCR, lists solely in-frame clones and lacks some. V, J and clone size are taken as reported in that table, and D and trimming were inferred from the DNA itself. The data contain about 240,000 clones, approximately 80% of them singletons. CDR1 and CDR2 from the germline V gene are MNHEY and SVGEGT. Trimming left V 2 bases short and J 2 bases short, with 10 bases between. This CDR3 contains 14 residues. The receptor was isolated from an elderly woman with acute or convalescent COVID-19. Sequencing was performed on peripheral blood. The J gene is TRBJ2-7, the V gene TRBV6-2 or TRBV6-3, with a weak D call TRBD1 (6 bases). The CDR3 DNA follows: TGTGCCAGCAGTTACGGGGGCCTCCCCTACGAGCAGTACTTC. This encodes CASSYGGLPYEQYF.